This T cell receptor beta chain was sequenced during a study of shared clonotypes between healthy human individuals. Regarding the study as a whole: Even with large depth, rarefaction showed that sorted-subset sequencing was incomplete. Between a handful of donors, naive CD4 clonotypes were shared at a level of about 5%.

Nashville, Tennessee was home to all donors, each a Caucasian adult. Researchers partitioned CD4+ cells into CD45RA+ naive and CD45RA-negative memory subsets. Of note for this clone: The antigen remains unidentified. The same CDR3 also results from other DNA sequences found in this sample.

Germline V gene lookup returns CDR1 MNHEY and CDR2 SVGAGI. The CDR3 totals 13 residues. V shed 6 bases and J shed 0 bases, with 9 bases lying between them. Repertoires were generated with immunoSEQ multiplex PCR, while TCRdb's copy carries only in-frame clones and drops some. The sample has 2 million to 2.5 million clones; just over 90% are singletons. This chain uses TRBV6-5 with TRBJ2-7; D remains unclear. The sequence derives from a man aged 18-30 years in good health. Some clones in this sample may be carry-over from other donors' samples. Sequenced material: naive CD4+ T cells from PBMCs. The subset was: CD45RA+ positively selected. The DNA for the CDR3 is TGTGCCAGCAGAGAAGGGCCCTCCTACGAGCAGTACTTC. Protein product: CASREGPSYEQYF.